This T cell receptor beta chain originates from a study of blood T cell repertoires in COVID-19. Study summary: COVID-19 samples, acute and convalescent, were from the United States, Italy and Spain. Sample material is recorded as cDNA or gDNA derived from T cells, B-cell-depleted T cells, or PBMCs.

Study processing details: Reference gene primer amplification yielded estimated nucleated cell counts. The data were produced by immunoSEQ multiplex PCR, yet TCRdb's version contains in-frame clones alone and is incomplete. V, J and clone size reflect that table, while D and trimming were determined from the DNA. The profile covers 250,000 or so clones, with 70% to 90% appearing a single time and less than 4.5% taken by the ten largest. CDR3 size: 16 residues. Germline CDR1 and CDR2: MNHEY and SMNVEV (reference sequence). V was pared by 3 bases and J by 1 base, with 13 bases between. Material: peripheral blood. The origin of this receptor is a man aged 50-59 years with acute or convalescent COVID-19. The V call is TRBV27, the J call TRBJ1-5, with D possibly being TRBD1 (6 bases). The chain's CDR3 is CASSFAGEGSNQPQHF. DNA of the CDR3: TGTGCCAGCAGTTTTGCAGGGGAGGGGAGCAATCAGCCCCAGCATTTT.